The 26 T cell receptor beta chains listed next were all sequenced from one sample in a study of T cell responses to AZD1222 COVID-19 vaccine. Sequencing used immunoSEQ multiplex PCR; TCRdb keeps in-frame clones, though not all of them. The sample shows fewer than 200,000 clones, 80% to 90% of them seen only once. The sample here was peripheral blood, taken on day 0 of AZD1222 vaccination. These receptors were collected from an adult in good health.

V is TRBV6-5 and J is TRBJ1-5; D is uncertain. Germline CDR1 and CDR2: MNHEY and SVGAGI. The CDR3 is made up of 15 amino acids. Trimming stripped 6 bases from V and 2 bases from J, with 14 bases between. CDR3 coding DNA: TGTGCCAGCAGAGCCGGCGGCGGGGGCAATCAGCCCCAGCATTTT. Translating gives CASRAGGGGNQPQHF.

The rearrangement links TRBV7-3 to TRBJ2-3; 8 bases are a match to TRBD2. CDR1 and CDR2 (germline): SGHTA, FQGTGA. V was pared by 6 bases and J by 6 bases, with 11 bases of the junction left unmatched. The CDR3 has 15 amino acids. CDR3 in DNA: TGTGCCAGCAGGGAACAGCGGGAGAACTTGGATACGCAGTATTTT. It translates to CASREQRENLDTQYF.

The rearrangement uses TRBV6-5 and TRBJ2-3, with D perhaps TRBD2 (5 bases). Trimming cost V 8 bases and J 2 bases, with 17 bases left between them. The CDR3 runs to 15 residues. Germline V gene data show CDR1 as MNHEY and CDR2 as SVGAGI. As DNA, the CDR3 is TGTGCCAGCTTCGCGGGCTCCACCCACACAGATACGCAGTATTTT. Protein sequence: CASFAGSTHTDTQYF.

The chain uses TRBV30 and TRBJ2-3; D is ambiguous. Germline values: CDR1 GTSNPN, CDR2 SVGIG (reference sequence). The CDR3 is 16 residues long. V gave up 1 base and J gave up 0 bases, with 14 bases separating them. CDR3 region: CAWSAPQGLSTDTQYF. Written as DNA, the CDR3 is TGTGCCTGGAGTGCACCCCAAGGATTGAGCACAGATACGCAGTATTTT.

The V call is TRBV7-9, the J call TRBJ2-7, with D perhaps matching TRBD1 (6 bases). Germline V lookup: CDR1 SEHNR, CDR2 FQNEAQ (reference sequence). V was cut by 5 bases and J by 12 bases, with 17 bases left in between. The CDR3 length is 12 residues. CDR3 coding DNA: TGTGCCAGCAGCCCCAACAGGGCGGGTCTGTACTTC. It encodes CASSPNRAGLYF.

The genes are TRBV30 and TRBJ1-4, with D perhaps TRBD1 (6 bases). The CDR3 is 14 residues long. Germline V gives CDR1 GTSNPN, CDR2 SVGIG (reference sequence). The V end was cut by 5 bases, the J end by 10 bases, with 20 bases between. CDR3 residues: CAWAPWGQGVKLFF. The CDR3 coding sequence is TGTGCCTGGGCTCCCTGGGGGCAGGGCGTAAAACTGTTTTTT.

This clone was picked up one time. The chain links TRBV27 to TRBJ1-4, with D uncertain. V gave up 0 bases and J gave up 5 bases, with 7 bases separating them. This CDR3 comprises 14 residues. Germline V gives CDR1 MNHEY, CDR2 SMNVEV (reference sequence). CDR3 residues: CASSLSRLNEKLFF. The CDR3 bases are TGTGCCAGCAGTTTATCACGGCTAAATGAAAAACTGTTTTTT.

The chain couples TRBV4-1 to TRBJ1-5; no clear D. This CDR3 spans 13 amino acids. The V end was cut by 1 base, the J end by 1 base, with 2 bases between. Germline lookup yields CDR1 MGHRA and CDR2 YSYEKL. CDR3 coding DNA: TGCGCCAGCAGCCAAGGCAGCAATCAGCCCCAGCATTTT. It encodes CASSQGSNQPQHF.

V and J are TRBV2 and TRBJ1-5, with 12 bases identical to TRBD1. V shed 6 bases and J 7 bases; nucleotides not matched to a gene: 7. The CDR3 covers 15 residues. Germline CDR1 is SNHLY and CDR2 is FYNNEI. Written as DNA, the CDR3 is TGTGCCAGCAGGGGGGACAGGGGGCGAGGGCAGCCCCAGCATTTT. Translating gives CASRGDRGRGQPQHF.

This rearrangement joins TRBV6-5 to TRBJ2-3, with 7 bases identical to TRBD2. From germline, CDR1 is MNHEY and CDR2 SVGAGI. The CDR3 length is 16 residues. J gave up 4 bases and V 3 bases, and 10 bases lay outside the gene matches. The CDR3 bases are TGTGCCAGCAGTTATACAACGCGGGGGAAGGCAGATACGCAGTATTTT. Its protein product is CASSYTTRGKADTQYF.

V usage is TRBV6-1 and J usage is TRBJ1-3, with TRBD1 as a possible D gene (5 bases). Germline V gene lookup returns CDR1 MNHNS and CDR2 SASEGT. The CDR3 has 13 amino acids. Trimming pared 2 bases from V and 6 bases from J, leaving 8 bases between. The DNA of the CDR3 is TGTGCCAGCAGTGAATCGGGGGTAAACACCATATATTTT. Translation: CASSESGVNTIYF.

V gene TRBV3-1 (or the pseudogene TRBV3-2) combines with J gene TRBJ1-2; TRBD1 aligns across 9 bases. The CDR3 contains 14 residues. V trimming: 2 bases; J trimming: 4 bases; junction bases outside the gene matches: 2. CDR1 and CDR2 (germline): LGHDT, YNNKEL (reference sequence). The CDR3 sequence: CASSQSDRGYGYTF. In nucleotides, the CDR3 is TGTGCCAGCAGCCAATCGGACAGGGGCTATGGCTACACCTTC.

The chain employs TRBV5-1 and TRBJ2-3; 9 bases are shared with TRBD2. The germline V gene has CDR1 SGHRS and CDR2 YFSETQ. There are 14 residues in the CDR3. The J segment lost 7 bases and the V segment lost 6 bases, leaving 9 bases of the junction unmatched. For the CDR3, the DNA is TGCGCCAGCACCCCGGCGGGGGGGCCTCATACGCAGTATTTT. Protein product: CASTPAGGPHTQYF.

The J gene is TRBJ2-1, the V gene TRBV6-2 or TRBV6-3, with D tentatively TRBD2 (7 bases). CDR1 and CDR2 from the germline V gene are MNHEY and SVGEGT. The V gene lost 6 bases and the J gene lost 15 bases, with 18 bases spanning the gap. The CDR3 is made up of 12 amino acids. The CDR3 reads CASSHLGASGFF. CDR3 coding DNA: TGTGCCAGCAGCCACCTGGGGGCTAGCGGGTTCTTC.

This clone showed up just a few times. This sequence joins TRBV9 and TRBJ2-7, with D possibly matching TRBD1 (6 bases). Germline loops: CDR1 SGDLS, CDR2 YYNGEE. This CDR3 region has 15 residues. The V end lost 0 bases, the J end lost 4 bases, and 14 bases lay between the germline ends. CDR3 coding DNA: TGTGCCAGCAGCGTAGCTGGGGGCCCCCTTTACGAGCAGTACTTC. Protein product: CASSVAGGPLYEQYF.

This clone was counted once. The chain combines TRBV7-2 with TRBJ2-2, with a weak D call TRBD2 (6 bases). CDR3 length: 15 amino acids. In germline, CDR1 is SGHTA, CDR2 FQGNSA. Trimming took off 2 bases at V and 4 bases at J, with 11 bases between the two ends. CDR3 coding DNA: TGTGCCAGCAGCTTATCCGGCGGGATCACCGGGGAGCTGTTTTTT. Its translation: CASSLSGGITGELFF.

V and J are TRBV24-1 and TRBJ2-2, with 12 bases aligning to TRBD2. This CDR3 spans 18 amino acids. The ends lost 5 bases at V and 5 bases at J; junction bases unmatched: 11. The germline V gene has CDR1 KGHDR and CDR2 SFDVKD. CDR3 sequence: CATSVSSGRAGETGELFF. The CDR3 nucleotides are TGTGCCACCAGTGTGTCTAGCGGGAGGGCCGGGGAAACCGGGGAGCTGTTTTTT.

This clone was seen more than once but under ten times. The J gene is TRBJ1-4, the V gene TRBV9, with D tentatively TRBD1 (5 bases). The CDR3 loop spans 14 amino acids. CDR1 is SGDLS, CDR2 YYNGEE, per germline. With 0 bases removed from V and 8 bases from J, the gap between germline ends came to 11 bases. CDR3 amino acids: CASSVEAGKEKLFF. The CDR3 coding sequence is TGTGCCAGCAGCGTAGAGGCAGGGAAGGAAAAACTGTTTTTT.

The V gene is TRBV7-9, the J gene TRBJ2-7, with D unclear. The V end was cut by 1 base, the J end by 2 bases, with 9 bases between. Germline V gene sequence: CDR1 SEHNR, CDR2 FQNEAQ (reference sequence). This CDR3 is 14 amino acids long. The CDR3 protein is CASSLGPSTYEQYF. The CDR3, as DNA: TGTGCCAGCAGCTTAGGGCCTTCAACCTACGAGCAGTACTTC. Full variable domain (remainder filled in from reference TRBV7-9 and TRBJ2-7): DTGVSQNPRHKITKRGQNVTFRCDPISEHNRLYWYRQTLGQGPEFLTYFQNEAQLEKSRLLSDRFSAERPKGSFSTLEIQRTEQGDSAMYLCASSLGPSTYEQYFGPGTRLTVT.

This chain connects TRBV27 to TRBJ2-5; 10 bases map to TRBD1. Germline V gene lookup returns CDR1 MNHEY and CDR2 SMNVEV (reference sequence). V lost 5 bases and J lost 3; bases outside the gene matches: 6. The CDR3 length is 15 residues. DNA for the CDR3: TGTGCCAGCAGTGTGTTCGGGACAGGGGAAGAGACCCAGTACTTC. This encodes CASSVFGTGEETQYF.

The rearrangement links TRBV12-3 or TRBV12-4 to TRBJ2-2, with no clear D. The CDR3 length is 12 residues. V was cut by 4 bases and J by 7 bases, with 7 bases left in between. This CDR3 reads CASSYGIGELFF. DNA of the CDR3: TGTGCCAGCAGTTATGGGATCGGGGAGCTGTTTTTT.

The chain uses TRBV27 and TRBJ2-5, with 8 bases aligning to TRBD2. Losses at the gene ends were 0 bases for V and 5 bases for J; bases not matched to a gene: 11. The CDR3 is 17 amino acids. Germline-derived CDR1 and CDR2 are MNHEY and SMNVEV (reference sequence). Written as DNA, the CDR3 is TGTGCCAGCAGTTTATCCATCTCGGGAGGGTTTGGGGAGACCCAGTACTTC. Translated: CASSLSISGGFGETQYF.

The chain links TRBV27 to TRBJ1-2; perhaps TRBD1 as D (5 bases). CDR3 size: 14 residues. Between the trimmed V and J ends, which lost 4 bases and 5 bases, there was a span of 14 bases. CDR1 MNHEY and CDR2 SMNVEV come from the germline V gene (reference sequence). The CDR3 sequence: CASSSQYRSYGYTF. The CDR3 coding sequence is TGTGCCAGCAGTTCACAATACAGGAGTTATGGCTACACCTTC.

CDR3: CASSFLQGGNYGYTF. CDR3 DNA sequence: TGCGCCAGCAGCTTCTTACAGGGGGGGAACTATGGCTACACCTTC. This chain joins TRBV5-1 and TRBJ1-2, with 8 bases matching TRBD1. Germline V gene sequence: CDR1 SGHRS, CDR2 YFSETQ. J was trimmed by 2 bases and V by 2 bases; bases with no gene match: 5. The CDR3 runs to 15 residues.

The J gene is TRBJ2-2, the V gene TRBV27, with D possibly being TRBD2 (7 bases). The CDR3 loop spans 16 amino acids. V dropped 5 bases and J dropped 7 bases, with 20 bases sitting between them. Germline CDR1 MNHEY, CDR2 SMNVEV (reference sequence). DNA of the CDR3: TGTGCCAGCAGTCCATCCTCGGGGGGCAGGATCGGGGAGCTGTTTTTT. Amino acid sequence: CASSPSSGGRIGELFF.

The gene calls are TRBV6-5 and TRBJ1-5; no reliable D call. The CDR3 consists of 14 residues. CDR1 is MNHEY and CDR2 is SVGAGI in the germline V gene. V lost 0 bases and J 5 bases, leaving 8 bases between the germline ends. CDR3 DNA: TGTGCCAGCAGTTACTCGCAGACTGATCAGCCCCAGCATTTT. Amino acid sequence: CASSYSQTDQPQHF.